The T cell receptor (beta chain) described here comes from a study of tumor-infiltrating lymphocytes in primary liver carcinoma. For the study at large: The five patients, who were men and women, ranged in age from 30 to 69 years. Study-wide findings and caveats: The study found a significantly higher top-250-clone fraction in tumors than in blood (p = 0.039).

A primer matching the constant region was used to make TCR beta cDNA from 450 to 550 ng of total RNA. Three-round nested multiplex PCR performed with slightly modified ARM-PCR produced the TCR beta libraries. Running 10 cycles apiece, the first two PCR rounds relied on TRBV1-TRBV30 forward primers together with a C-beta reverse primer. TCRdb independently ran MiXCR on the multiplex PCR reads; one entry per CDR3 protein. The sample has more than 150,000 distinct CDR3 sequences, 50% to 75% seen once. Germline DNA was also extracted, with blood RNA taken from unsorted whole blood. Looked up from germline, CDR1 is MNHNY and CDR2 is SVGAGI (reference sequence). V was cut by 0 bases and J by 3 bases, with 9 bases left in between. The CDR3 runs 14 residues. Turning to this clonotype: What it recognizes is unknown.

The rearrangement joins TRBV6-6 to TRBJ2-7; D not certain. The clonotype originates from a middle-aged man with primary liver carcinoma and hepatitis B virus infection. Specimen: peripheral blood. This chain's CDR3 is CASSYSQEGYEQYF. In DNA, the CDR3 is TGTGCCAGCAGTTACTCCCAAGAAGGCTACGAGCAGTACTTC.